These 8 T cell receptor beta chains came from one sample sequenced in a study of blood T cells in healthy people across ages. Primed by a sample-barcoded 5' primer and a J-beta primer mix, a second PCR proceeded for 7 to 11 cycles. MiXCR was run by TCRdb on the 5' RACE reads, yielding one entry per CDR3 protein. The table shows some 690,000 distinct CDR3 sequences, with about 20% occurring only once. Specimen: blood. These receptors came from an older man in good health.

The sample holds a few counts of this clonotype. The rearrangement joins TRBV20-1 to TRBJ2-5; D possibly corresponds to TRBD2 (7 bases). The last part of the DNA fits TRBJ2-7 better; the J call may be wrong. Per the germline V gene, CDR1 is DFQATT and CDR2 is SNEGSKA (reference sequence). CDR3 length: 15 amino acids. CDR3 amino acids: CSAGLVGGRSYEQYF. In DNA, the CDR3 is TGCAGTGCTGGACTAGTGGGGGGGCGCTCCTACGAGCAGTACTTC.

This clonotype has a handful of counts. This chain uses TRBV15 with TRBJ2-1; unclear D gene. The germline V gene encodes CDR1 LNHNV and CDR2 YYDKDF (reference sequence). This CDR3 has 15 residues. The V gene lost 3 bases and the J gene lost 0 bases, with 9 bases spanning the gap. The CDR3 reads CATSRRTVSYNEQFF. In DNA form, the CDR3 reads TGTGCCACCAGCAGGCGAACGGTCTCCTACAATGAGCAGTTCTTC.

The chain is built from TRBV9 and TRBJ2-5; 8 nucleotides align to TRBD2. Germline trimming cut 4 bases from V and 2 bases from J; bases unmatched to any gene: 7. CDR1 is SGDLS and CDR2 is YYNGEE in the germline V gene. The CDR3 consists of 15 residues. The CDR3 region has the DNA TGTGCCAGCAGCTCCCATGGGACTAGACAAGAGACCCAGTACTTC. Protein sequence: CASSSHGTRQETQYF.

The sample holds many counts of this clonotype. The rearrangement uses TRBV10-3 and TRBJ2-5, with 8 bases that match TRBD2. Germline trimming cut 3 bases from V and 2 bases from J; bases unmatched to any gene: 11. The CDR3 is made up of 17 amino acids. CDR1 and CDR2 (germline): ENHRY, SYGVKD. CDR3: CAISDSLAGQSQETQYF. DNA of the CDR3: TGTGCCATCAGTGACTCCCTAGCGGGTCAGAGTCAAGAGACCCAGTACTTC.

The chain links TRBV10-3 to TRBJ1-2, with D possibly TRBD1 on 5 matching bases. The germline CDR1 and CDR2 sequences are ENHRY and SYGVKD. Trimming took off 0 bases at V and 6 bases at J, with 11 bases between the two ends. The CDR3 sequence is 14 residues long. Written as DNA, the CDR3 is TGTGCCATCAGTGAGTCACAGGTATCGGATGGCTACACCTTC. Protein product: CAISESQVSDGYTF.

The V gene is TRBV28, the J gene TRBJ2-5, with D perhaps matching TRBD2 (7 bases). CDR1 and CDR2 (germline): MDHEN, SYDVKM. The CDR3 consists of 15 residues. Trimming took 2 bases from V and 5 from J, leaving 15 bases between them. The CDR3 protein is CASSLAQGGVETQYF. The CDR3 nucleotides read TGTGCCAGCAGTTTAGCACAGGGAGGGGTCGAGACCCAGTACTTC.

The V gene is TRBV18, the J gene TRBJ2-7; D unclear. The CDR3 totals 13 residues. The germline V and J ends were trimmed by 3 bases and 0 bases, with 6 bases remaining between them. CDR1 and CDR2 (germline): KGHSH, LQKENI. In DNA form, the CDR3 reads TGTGCCAGCTCACCCTATGACTCCTACGAGCAGTACTTC. Protein product: CASSPYDSYEQYF. Combining the CDR3 with reference TRBV18 and TRBJ2-7 gives the whole variable domain NAGVMQNPRHLVRRRGQEARLRCSPMKGHSHVYWYRQLPEEGLKFMVYLQKENIIDESGMPKERFSAEFPKEGPSILRIQQVVRGDSAAYFCASSPYDSYEQYFGPGTRLTVT.

V and J are TRBV5-1 and TRBJ1-5; perhaps TRBD1 as D (6 bases). Looked up from germline, CDR1 is SGHRS and CDR2 is YFSETQ. The CDR3 extends over 15 amino acids. The V end was cut by 2 bases, the J end by 4 bases, with 13 bases between. The CDR3 nucleotides read TGCGCCAGCAGCTTTGAAGGGGGAACGAATCAGCCCCAGCATTTT. Encoded protein: CASSFEGGTNQPQHF.